The present entry profiles one TCR beta chain with its context. The target antigen is unknown. Flow cytometry had shown expanded CD8+CD57+ cells in the patients chosen for sequencing. None of the patients had been given any therapy when their blood was sampled. Trimming removed 4 bases at V and 4 bases at J, with 10 bases between. Germline V gene data show CDR1 as SGDLS and CDR2 as YYNGEE. This CDR3 spans 13 amino acids. This record belongs to a study of CD8+CD57+ T cells in acquired aplastic anemia. Study at large: Mean yield of DNA from sorted CD4+ and CD8+ cells was 3.2 ug.

TCR beta VDJ combinations and CDR3 sequences were profiled from genomic DNA. TCRdb re-called the reads with MiXCR, one entry per CDR3 protein. The table records 200,000 to 300,000 distinct CDR3 sequences, 70% to 85% of them present only once. Study results and caveats: Patients were compared with controls for CD8+ Simpson's diversity, and no significant difference emerged.

Input material: sorted CD4+, CD8+, or CD8+CD57+ T cells (not recorded which) from PBMCs. This receptor was taken from a human donor with aplastic anemia. The chain employs TRBV9 and TRBJ2-3; D not resolved. The CDR3: CASSLGPADTQYF. DNA for the CDR3: TGTGCCAGCAGCTTAGGGCCCGCAGATACGCAGTATTTT.